The rows below give T cell receptor beta chains drawn from one sample of a study of T-cell reconstitution after alpha-beta-depleted transplantation in children. TCRdb itself ran the PCR reads through MiXCR, one entry per CDR3 protein. The data contain about 230,000 distinct CDR3 sequences, approximately 11% of them singletons. This sample comprised PBMCs, obtained before TCRalphabeta/CD19-depleted stem cell transplant. Every receptor here comes from a child less than two years old with acute myeloid leukemia, due to receive a stem cell transplant. Both conserved end residues are part of each CDR3. Each record gives: CDR3 DNA, CDR3 protein, CDR3 length, V gene, J gene, D gene, clone size. A D gene is named only where the DNA matches it firmly. The size of a clone is reported for some rows only, either as once, few or many, or as a class for expanded clones.

TGTGCCAGCAGTTTGGCGGGAGGTGGGGAAAAACTGTTTTTT	CASSLAGGGEKLFF	14	TRBV12-3/TRBV12-4	TRBJ1-4	NA	many
TGTGCCAGCAGTCGGGAGTCACGTCAAGAGACCCAGTACTTC	CASSRESRQETQYF	14	TRBV5-4	TRBJ2-5	NA	many
TGTGCCAGCAGCCCCTGGACAGGGAACACTGAAGCTTTCTTT	CASSPWTGNTEAFF	14	TRBV7-9	TRBJ1-1	TRBD1	many
TGCAGTGCTATCCCCCCCCAACGCCCCTATGGCTACACCTTC	CSAIPPQRPYGYTF	14	TRBV20-1	TRBJ1-2	NA	many
TGTGCCAGCAGTTTTACAGGGGGCCCCACAGATACGCAGTATTTT	CASSFTGGPTDTQYF	15	TRBV6-5	TRBJ2-3	TRBD1	many
TGTGCCAGCAGTTCCCCCAGTACTGAAAAACTGTTTTTT	CASSSPSTEKLFF	13	TRBV28	TRBJ1-4	NA	many
TGCGCCAGCAGCTTAGACCCGGGGCCTAGCTCCTACGAGCAGTACTTC	CASSLDPGPSSYEQYF	16	TRBV5-1	TRBJ2-7	NA	many
TGTGCCAGCACCTTTCGCCAACTACAGGGATCACCCCTCCACTTT	CASTFRQLQGSPLHF	15	TRBV11-2	TRBJ1-6	NA	NA
TGTGCCAGCAGTTACCCACTAGCGGAGAGCTCCTACGAGCAGTACTTC	CASSYPLAESSYEQYF	16	TRBV6-2/TRBV6-3	TRBJ2-7	TRBD2	many
TGCGCCAGCAGCTTGCCTCAGGGGACTAATGAAAAACTGTTTTTT	CASSLPQGTNEKLFF	15	TRBV5-1	TRBJ1-4	NA	many
TGTGCCAGCAGCTTAGCCTGGTCCCGATTTGAGACCCAGTACTTC	CASSLAWSRFETQYF	15	TRBV7-2	TRBJ2-5	NA	many
TGCAGCGTTGCCGGGAATCACTACAATGAGCAGTTCTTC	CSVAGNHYNEQFF	13	TRBV29-1	TRBJ2-1	NA	NA
TGTGCCAGCAGGGCTCATAGCGGCTACGAGCAGTACTTC	CASRAHSGYEQYF	13	TRBV27	TRBJ2-7	NA	few
TGCAGTGCTAGAATCCCCGGACTAGCGGGAGCTACAGATACGCAGTATTTT	CSARIPGLAGATDTQYF	17	TRBV20-1	TRBJ2-3	TRBD2	many